These T cell receptor beta chains were read from a single sample in a study of OX40 agonist ivuxolimab in advanced cancers. Profiling relied on immunoSEQ multiplex PCR, and the TCRdb table lists in-frame clones only, not all of them. The sample records 30,000 to 40,000 clones, about nine tenths being singletons. The sequencing here drew on CD4+ or CD8+ T cells sorted from blood, taken in a trial of the OX40 agonist ivuxolimab. The receptors here all came from an adult with an advanced solid tumor such as melanoma, head and neck, liver or kidney cancer. Both conserved end residues are part of each CDR3. A D gene is named only where the DNA matches it firmly. Clone size is stated in some rows and not others, as once, few, many or a class when expanded.

D gene	clone size	V gene	J gene	CDR3 DNA	CDR3 protein
.	few	TRBV5-1	TRBJ1-3	TGCGCCAGCAGCTTGAATTTTCAGGCCAGTAACTCTGGAAACACCATATATTTT	CASSLNFQASNSGNTIYF
TRBD1	.	TRBV7-2	TRBJ1-2	TGTGCCAGCATCTCCCCAGGGGGAGGTGGCTACACCTTC	CASISPGGGGYTF
.	.	TRBV13	TRBJ2-5	TGTGCCAGCAGTCCCTCCCCGCGAGAGACCCAGTACTTC	CASSPSPRETQYF
.	.	TRBV5-4	TRBJ2-5	TGTGCCAGCAGCCCCCAACCGGAGGTGGACAGCCAAGAGACCCAGTACTTC	CASSPQPEVDSQETQYF
.	.	TRBV5-5	TRBJ2-6	TGTGCCAGCAGCTTGAGCAGAGCTGGGGCCAACGTCCTGACTTTC	CASSLSRAGANVLTF
.	.	TRBV5-6	TRBJ2-3	TGTGCCAGCAGCTTACCACAGAACACAGATACGCAGTATTTT	CASSLPQNTDTQYF
TRBD1	.	TRBV5-4	TRBJ1-2	TGTGCCAGCAGCTCCCCGGGACAGGGGAACTATGGCTACACCTTC	CASSSPGQGNYGYTF
.	.	TRBV11-3	TRBJ1-2	TGTGCCAGCAGCTCCTCGGACAGAGATGGCTACACCTTC	CASSSSDRDGYTF
.	.	TRBV25-1	TRBJ2-1	TGTGCCAGCAGGAGTCAGGGGCCTCAGTTCTTC	CASRSQGPQFF
.	.	TRBV29-1	TRBJ2-1	TGCAGCGTTGACGGAACGAACAATGAGCAGTTCTTC	CSVDGTNNEQFF
.	.	TRBV15	TRBJ1-5	TGTGCCACCAGCAGAGTAGGGGAAGGGCAGCCCCAGCATTTT	CATSRVGEGQPQHF
.	.	TRBV9	TRBJ1-2	TGTGCCAGCAGCGTAGCCCCTGACAGCTATGGCTACACCTTC	CASSVAPDSYGYTF
.	.	TRBV7-2	TRBJ2-1	TGTGCCAGCAGCTTAGACGGGAACAATGAGCAGTTCTTC	CASSLDGNNEQFF
.	.	TRBV28	TRBJ1-5	TGTGCCAGCAGGGGTTATGGGGTTAGCCGGGCCGAGGGGCCCCAGCATTTT	CASRGYGVSRAEGPQHF
.	few	TRBV7-8	TRBJ2-3	TGTGCCAGCAGCTTGACTCCGGGACCAACAGATACGCAGTATTTT	CASSLTPGPTDTQYF
.	.	TRBV11-1	TRBJ2-7	TGTGCCAGCAGCTTTGGAGATACCGGGTACGAGCAGTACTTC	CASSFGDTGYEQYF
TRBD2	.	TRBV5-1	TRBJ2-1	TGCGCCAGCAGCCCGGGACTAGCGGGGGACAATGAGCAGTTCTTC	CASSPGLAGDNEQFF
.	.	TRBV4-3	TRBJ2-5	TGCGCCAGCAGCCAGAGATTCGAGGGGCAAGAGACCCAGTACTTC	CASSQRFEGQETQYF
TRBD1	.	TRBV27	TRBJ2-3	TGTGCCAGCAGTTTATCGCAATTGGGACAGGGGGTTGGTACGCAGTATTTT	CASSLSQLGQGVGTQYF
.	.	TRBV7-2	TRBJ2-3	TGTGCCAGCAGCTTAGGTGCGACAGATACGCAGTATTTT	CASSLGATDTQYF
TRBD2	.	TRBV10-3	TRBJ2-2	TGTGCCATCAGTGAACTAGCGGCGAACACCGGGGAGCTGTTTTTT	CAISELAANTGELFF
.	.	TRBV6-1	TRBJ1-2	TGTGCCAGCAGCTACGGGACTCTCTATCGCTACACCTTC	CASSYGTLYRYTF
.	.	TRBV9	TRBJ2-2	TGTGCCAGCAGCGTAGCTCCCGGGACGAACACCGGGGAGCTGTTTTTT	CASSVAPGTNTGELFF
.	.	TRBV27	TRBJ2-5	TGTGCCAGCAGTTTATCGTCCTCAGGGTGGATAGAGACCCAGTACTTC	CASSLSSSGWIETQYF
.	.	TRBV19	TRBJ2-1	TGTGCCAGTAGTATAGGGGCCGGGGTCTCCTACAATGAGCAGTTCTTC	CASSIGAGVSYNEQFF
.	.	TRBV14	TRBJ2-1	TGTGCCAGCAGCCAGGGGAATGAGCAGTTCTTC	CASSQGNEQFF
.	.	TRBV16	TRBJ1-2	TGTGCCAGCAGCCAATCGTGGGGGAACTATGGCTACACCTTC	CASSQSWGNYGYTF
.	.	TRBV30	TRBJ1-2	TGTGCCTGGAGCCTTCAGATAAACTATGGCTACACCTTC	CAWSLQINYGYTF
TRBD1	.	TRBV19	TRBJ2-2	TGTGCCAGTAGTAGCGGACAGGGGAACACCGGGGAGCTGTTTTTT	CASSSGQGNTGELFF
.	.	TRBV27	TRBJ2-1	TGTGCCAGCAGTTTGAGGGCAGGTGAGCAGTTCTTC	CASSLRAGEQFF
TRBD1	.	TRBV7-8	TRBJ1-5	TGTGCCAGCAGCTTAGTTGGGACAGGGAATCAGCCCCAGCATTTT	CASSLVGTGNQPQHF
TRBD1	.	TRBV6-4	TRBJ2-7	TGTGCCAGCAGTGACTCAGACAGGGACCTCTCCTACGAGCAGTACTTC	CASSDSDRDLSYEQYF
TRBD2	medium-sized	TRBV7-9	TRBJ2-7	TGTGCCAGCAGCCAGAGGTCAGCGGGAGGCTACGAGCAGTACTTC	CASSQRSAGGYEQYF
.	.	TRBV2	TRBJ2-2	TGTGCCAGCAATAACAGCCCCTCGACCGGGGAGCTGTTTTTT	CASNNSPSTGELFF
TRBD1	.	TRBV6-1	TRBJ1-5	TGTGCCAGCAGTGTTGGGACAGGGGGACGGGAGCCCCAGCATTTT	CASSVGTGGREPQHF
.	.	TRBV5-4	TRBJ1-1	TGTGCCAGCAGCCTATTCGGTAAGACTGAAGCTTTCTTT	CASSLFGKTEAFF
TRBD1	.	TRBV5-6	TRBJ1-3	TGTGCCAGCAGCTGGGACAGGGTGGGAAACACCATATATTTT	CASSWDRVGNTIYF
TRBD1	.	TRBV29-1	TRBJ1-5	TGCAGCGTTGGGACAGGGGGTAATCAGCCCCAGCATTTT	CSVGTGGNQPQHF
TRBD1	.	TRBV4-2	TRBJ2-5	TGTGCCAGCAGCCAAAGGGGACAGGGGGTTCAAGAGACCCAGTACTTC	CASSQRGQGVQETQYF
.	once	TRBV7-3	TRBJ1-1	TGTGCCAGCAGCTTAGATAGTTACACTGAAGCTTTCTTT	CASSLDSYTEAFF
.	once	TRBV4-1	TRBJ2-7	TGCGCCAGCAGCCGCCTCCCCGGGGTCCTAGGCCACGAGCAGTACTTC	CASSRLPGVLGHEQYF
.	.	TRBV5-1	TRBJ1-3	TGCGCCAGCAGCCCGGGACTGAGAACTGGAAACACCATATATTTT	CASSPGLRTGNTIYF
TRBD2	.	TRBV20-1	TRBJ2-3	TGCAGTGCTGAACTAGCGGATACGCAGTATTTT	CSAELADTQYF
.	.	TRBV19	TRBJ2-7	TGTGCCAGTAAAGGTCAGGGTTCCTCCTACGAGCAGTACTTC	CASKGQGSSYEQYF
.	.	TRBV28	TRBJ1-2	TGTGCCAGCAGTTCCTCCGGGGGGACTAGGTATGGCTACACCTTC	CASSSSGGTRYGYTF
.	.	TRBV29-1	TRBJ1-1	TGCAGCGTTGACAGGGCGGTGAACACTGAAGCTTTCTTT	CSVDRAVNTEAFF
.	.	TRBV6-6	TRBJ1-2	TGTGCCAGCAGTTACTCGGGAACCGCTAACTATGGCTACACCTTC	CASSYSGTANYGYTF
.	.	TRBV28	TRBJ1-4	TGTGCCAGCAGTCGACAGCCGGAGGGACTGTTTTTT	CASSRQPEGLFF
.	.	TRBV2	TRBJ1-4	TGTGCCAGCAGGGCTATGGACAGTCTAACTAATGAAAAACTGTTTTTT	CASRAMDSLTNEKLFF
.	.	TRBV5-1	TRBJ1-4	TGCGCCAGCAGCTTGGGTTCACCAACTAATGAAAAACTGTTTTTT	CASSLGSPTNEKLFF
.	once	TRBV29-1	TRBJ2-5	TGCAGCGTTGAAGTAACGCAGGGGGAGACCCAGTACTTC	CSVEVTQGETQYF
.	.	TRBV15	TRBJ2-3	TGTGCCACCAGCAGAGATCCGACTAGCACAGATACGCAGTATTTT	CATSRDPTSTDTQYF
.	.	TRBV5-1	TRBJ1-2	TGCGCCAGCAATCGACAGCCTGATAACTATGGCTACACCTTC	CASNRQPDNYGYTF